The clone carrying this TCR beta chain was seen repeatedly, ten times or more. These data are taken from a study of neurological immune-mediated disorders. A 10-nucleotide random UMI tagged transcripts in template-switch 5'RACE cDNA synthesis. TCRdb re-derived calls from the 5' RACE reads in MiXCR, one entry per CDR3 protein. The sample consists of 80,000 to 100,000 distinct CDR3 sequences, around 3.6% of them appearing once. Trimming removed 5 bases from V and 3 bases from J, with 13 bases in between. The germline V gene has CDR1 SGHTA and CDR2 FQGNSA. This CDR3 has 14 residues. The rearrangement joins TRBV7-2 to TRBJ1-2, with D possibly matching TRBD1 (5 bases). This TCR was recovered from a woman aged 45-65 years with multiple sclerosis. Sequenced sample: PBMCs. CDR3 coding DNA: TGTGCCAGCAGCCGGGGCGACAGCCACTATGGCTACACCTTC. Translating gives CASSRGDSHYGYTF.